This T cell receptor (beta chain) emerged from a study of blood T cell repertoires in COVID-19. Assay: immunoSEQ multiplex PCR; the TCRdb copy retains only in-frame clones and omits some. Among some 240,000 clones, roughly 90% were seen once, and the ten largest hold about 6%. Unmatched junction bases numbered 6, after V lost 7 bases and J lost 3 bases. The CDR3 is 14 amino acids. The V gene's germline CDR1 is LNHDA and CDR2 SQIVND (reference sequence). The chain employs TRBV19 and TRBJ1-3; 7 bases fit TRBD1. This receptor was identified in a man aged 55 to 70 who had recovered from COVID-19. The sample consisted of peripheral blood. Here the CDR3 reads CASNPTGFGNTIYF. The CDR3, as DNA: TGTGCCAGTAACCCGACAGGGTTTGGAAACACCATATATTTT.